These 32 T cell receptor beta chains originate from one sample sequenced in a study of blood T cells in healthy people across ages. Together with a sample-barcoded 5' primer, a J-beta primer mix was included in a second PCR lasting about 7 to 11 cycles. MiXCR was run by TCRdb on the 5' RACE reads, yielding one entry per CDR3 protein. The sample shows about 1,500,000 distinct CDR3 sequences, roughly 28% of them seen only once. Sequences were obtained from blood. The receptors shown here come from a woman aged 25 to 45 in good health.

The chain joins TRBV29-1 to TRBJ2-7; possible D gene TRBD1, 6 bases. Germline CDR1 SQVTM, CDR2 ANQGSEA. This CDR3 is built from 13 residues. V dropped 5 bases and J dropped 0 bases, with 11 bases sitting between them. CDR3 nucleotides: TGCAGCGTTTCCGGGACAAGCTCCTACGAGCAGTACTTC. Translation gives CSVSGTSSYEQYF.

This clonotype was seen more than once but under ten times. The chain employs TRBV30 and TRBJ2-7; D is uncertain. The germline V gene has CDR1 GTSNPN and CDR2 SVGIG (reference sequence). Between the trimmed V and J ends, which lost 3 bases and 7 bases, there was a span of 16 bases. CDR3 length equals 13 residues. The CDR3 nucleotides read TGTGCCTGGAGCGGACCGGCCTCCCCGGAGCAGTACTTC. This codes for CAWSGPASPEQYF.

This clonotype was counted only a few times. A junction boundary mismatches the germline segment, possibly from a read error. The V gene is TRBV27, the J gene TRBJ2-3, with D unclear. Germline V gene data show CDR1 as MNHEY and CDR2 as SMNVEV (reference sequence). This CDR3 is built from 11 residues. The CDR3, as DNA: TGTGCCAGCACGAGTTTAGATACGCAGGATTTT. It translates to CASTSLDTQDF.

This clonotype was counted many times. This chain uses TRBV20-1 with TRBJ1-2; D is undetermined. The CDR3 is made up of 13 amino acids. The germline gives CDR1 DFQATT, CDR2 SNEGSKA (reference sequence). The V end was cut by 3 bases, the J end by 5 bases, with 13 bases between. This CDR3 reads CSASDGSAYGYTF. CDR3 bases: TGCAGTGCTAGTGACGGCTCAGCTTATGGCTACACCTTC.

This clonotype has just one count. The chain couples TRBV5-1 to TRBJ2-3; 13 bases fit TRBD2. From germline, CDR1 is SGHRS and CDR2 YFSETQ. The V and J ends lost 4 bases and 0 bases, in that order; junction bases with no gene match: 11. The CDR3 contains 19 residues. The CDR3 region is CASSIGLAGVSSSTDTQYF. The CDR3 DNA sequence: TGCGCCAGCAGCATCGGACTAGCGGGGGTCTCCTCTAGCACAGATACGCAGTATTTT.

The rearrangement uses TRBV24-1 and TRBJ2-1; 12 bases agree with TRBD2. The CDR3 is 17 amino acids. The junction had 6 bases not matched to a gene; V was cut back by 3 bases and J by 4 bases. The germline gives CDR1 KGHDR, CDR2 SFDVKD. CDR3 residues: CATSDGRTSGDYNEQFF. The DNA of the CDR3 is TGTGCCACCAGTGATGGCAGGACTAGCGGGGATTACAATGAGCAGTTCTTC.

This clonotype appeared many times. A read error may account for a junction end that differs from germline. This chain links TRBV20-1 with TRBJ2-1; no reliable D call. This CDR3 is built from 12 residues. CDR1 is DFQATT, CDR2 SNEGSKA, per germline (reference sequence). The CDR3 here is CSAVPVLNGQFF. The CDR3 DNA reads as TGCAGTGCCGTCCCCGTCCTCAATGGGCAGTTCTTC.

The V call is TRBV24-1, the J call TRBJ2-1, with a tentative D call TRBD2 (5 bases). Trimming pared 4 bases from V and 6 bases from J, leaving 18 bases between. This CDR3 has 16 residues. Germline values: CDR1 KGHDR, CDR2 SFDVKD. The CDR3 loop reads CATSDPTRVGCNEQFF. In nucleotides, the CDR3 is TGTGCCACCAGTGACCCCACTAGGGTAGGATGCAATGAGCAGTTCTTC.

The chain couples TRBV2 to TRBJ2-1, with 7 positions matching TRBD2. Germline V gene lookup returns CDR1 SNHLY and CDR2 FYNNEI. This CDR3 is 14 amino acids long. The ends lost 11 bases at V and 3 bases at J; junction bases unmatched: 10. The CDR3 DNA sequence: TGTGCCGGGGGAGGCAGCGGGATCTACAATGAGCAGTTCTTC. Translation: CAGGGSGIYNEQFF.

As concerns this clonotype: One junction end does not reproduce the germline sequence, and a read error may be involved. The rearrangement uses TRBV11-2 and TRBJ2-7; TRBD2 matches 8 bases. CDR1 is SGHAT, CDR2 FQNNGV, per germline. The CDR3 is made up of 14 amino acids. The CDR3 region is CAGSFGGGSYEQYF. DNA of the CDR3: TGTGCCGGCAGCTTCGGGGGGGGATCCTACGAGCAGTACTTC.

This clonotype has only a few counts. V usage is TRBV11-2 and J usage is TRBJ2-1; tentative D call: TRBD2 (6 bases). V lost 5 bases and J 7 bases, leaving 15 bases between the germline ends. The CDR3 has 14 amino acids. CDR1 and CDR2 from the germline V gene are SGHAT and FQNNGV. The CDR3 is CASSLNRLANEQFF. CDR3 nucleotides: TGTGCCAGCAGCCTAAACCGTCTAGCGAATGAGCAGTTCTTC.

The CDR3 DNA reads TGCGCCAGCAGCACGGACAGCTCGAACACCGGGGAGCTGTTTTTT. Its protein is CASSTDSSNTGELFF. The chain links TRBV5-1 to TRBJ2-2, with a tentative D call TRBD1 (6 bases). The CDR3 loop spans 15 amino acids. Trimming left V 4 bases short and J 0 bases short, with 10 bases between. CDR1 SGHRS and CDR2 YFSETQ come from the germline V gene.

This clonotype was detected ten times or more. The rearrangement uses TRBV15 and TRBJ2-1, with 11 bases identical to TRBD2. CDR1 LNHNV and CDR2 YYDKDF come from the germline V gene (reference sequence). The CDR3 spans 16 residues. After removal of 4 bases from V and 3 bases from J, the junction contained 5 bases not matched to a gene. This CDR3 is CATSNSGRANYNEQFF. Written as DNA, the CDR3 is TGTGCCACCAGCAATAGCGGGAGGGCGAACTACAATGAGCAGTTCTTC.

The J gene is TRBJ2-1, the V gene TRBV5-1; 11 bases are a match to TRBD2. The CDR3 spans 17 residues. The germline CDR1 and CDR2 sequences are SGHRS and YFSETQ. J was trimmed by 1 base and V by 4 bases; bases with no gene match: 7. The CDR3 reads CASSSMTSGESYNEQFF. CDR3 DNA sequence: TGCGCCAGCAGCAGCATGACTAGCGGGGAATCCTACAATGAGCAGTTCTTC.

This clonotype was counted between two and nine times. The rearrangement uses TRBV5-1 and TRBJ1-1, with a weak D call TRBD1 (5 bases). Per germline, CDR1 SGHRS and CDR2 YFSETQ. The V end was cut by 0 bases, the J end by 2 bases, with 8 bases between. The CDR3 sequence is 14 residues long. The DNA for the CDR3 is TGCGCCAGCAGCTTGGAACAGGATAACACTGAAGCTTTCTTT. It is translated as CASSLEQDNTEAFF. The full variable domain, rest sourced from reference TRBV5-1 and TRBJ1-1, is KAGVTQTPRYLIKTRGQQVTLSCSPISGHRSVSWYQQTPGQGLQFLFEYFSETQRNKGNFPGRFSGRQFSNSRSEMNVSTLELGDSALYLCASSLEQDNTEAFFGQGTRLTVV.

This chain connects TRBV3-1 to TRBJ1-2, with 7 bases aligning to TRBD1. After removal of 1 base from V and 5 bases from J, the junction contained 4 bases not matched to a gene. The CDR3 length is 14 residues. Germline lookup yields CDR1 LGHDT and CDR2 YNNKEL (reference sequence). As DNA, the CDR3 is TGTGCCAGCAGCCAAGGGACAGGACGTTATGGCTACACCTTC. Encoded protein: CASSQGTGRYGYTF.

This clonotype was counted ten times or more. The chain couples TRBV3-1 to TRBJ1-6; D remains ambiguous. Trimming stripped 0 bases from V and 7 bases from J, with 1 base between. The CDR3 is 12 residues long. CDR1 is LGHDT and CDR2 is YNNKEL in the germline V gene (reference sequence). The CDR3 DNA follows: TGTGCCAGCAGCCAAGAAAATTCACCCCTCCACTTT. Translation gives CASSQENSPLHF.

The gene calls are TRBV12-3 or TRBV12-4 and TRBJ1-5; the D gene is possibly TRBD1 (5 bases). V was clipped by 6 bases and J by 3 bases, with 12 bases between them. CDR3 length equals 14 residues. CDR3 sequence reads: CASSPDTINQPQHF. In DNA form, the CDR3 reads TGTGCCAGCAGCCCGGACACCATCAATCAGCCCCAGCATTTT.

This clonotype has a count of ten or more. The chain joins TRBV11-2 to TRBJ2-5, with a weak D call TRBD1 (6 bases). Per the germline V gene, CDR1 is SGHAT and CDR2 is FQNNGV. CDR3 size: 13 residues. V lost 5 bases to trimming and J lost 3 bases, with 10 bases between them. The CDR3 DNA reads TGTGCCAGCAGCCGACGGACAGAAGAGACCCAGTACTTC. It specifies CASSRRTEETQYF.

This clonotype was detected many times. For the CDR3, the DNA is TGCAGCCAAATGACAGGGGACTCCTACGAGCAGTACTTC. This codes for CSQMTGDSYEQYF. The chain joins TRBV29-1 to TRBJ2-7; TRBD1 matches 8 bases. V was pared by 8 bases and J by 0 bases, with 6 bases of the junction left unmatched. Per the germline V gene, CDR1 is SQVTM and CDR2 is ANQGSEA. This CDR3 contains 13 residues.

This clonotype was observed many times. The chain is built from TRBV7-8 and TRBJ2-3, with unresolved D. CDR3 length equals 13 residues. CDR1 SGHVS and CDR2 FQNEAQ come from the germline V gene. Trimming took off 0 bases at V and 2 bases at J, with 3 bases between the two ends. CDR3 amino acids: CASSLAITDTQYF. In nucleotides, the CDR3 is TGTGCCAGCAGCTTAGCGATCACAGATACGCAGTATTTT.

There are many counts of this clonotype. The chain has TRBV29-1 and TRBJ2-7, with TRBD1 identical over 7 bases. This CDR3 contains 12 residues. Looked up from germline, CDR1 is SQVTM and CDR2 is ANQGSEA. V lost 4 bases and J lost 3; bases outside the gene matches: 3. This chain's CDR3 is CSVVDRNYEQYF. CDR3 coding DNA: TGCAGCGTTGTGGACAGGAACTACGAGCAGTACTTC.

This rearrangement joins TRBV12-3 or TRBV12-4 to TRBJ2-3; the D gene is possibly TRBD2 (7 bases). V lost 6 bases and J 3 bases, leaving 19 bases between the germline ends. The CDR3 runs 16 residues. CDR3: CASSKVGGGVTDTQYF. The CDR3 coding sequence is TGTGCCAGCAGCAAAGTCGGAGGGGGGGTTACAGATACGCAGTATTTT.

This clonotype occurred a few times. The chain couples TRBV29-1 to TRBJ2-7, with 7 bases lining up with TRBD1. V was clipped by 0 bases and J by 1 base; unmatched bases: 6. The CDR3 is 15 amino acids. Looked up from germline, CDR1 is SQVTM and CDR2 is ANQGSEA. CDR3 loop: CSVEDHWDSSYEQYF. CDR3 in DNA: TGCAGCGTTGAAGATCATTGGGACAGTTCCTACGAGCAGTACTTC.

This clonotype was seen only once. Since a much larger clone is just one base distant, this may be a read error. The CDR3 DNA reads as TGTGCCAGCAGCCCCTTTGTCCCGGACAATGAGCAGTTCTTC. Translation gives CASSPFVPDNEQFF. The rearrangement uses TRBV11-2 and TRBJ2-1; D is undetermined. This CDR3 contains 14 residues. Trimming removed 5 bases at V and 5 bases at J, with 13 bases between. The germline gives CDR1 SGHAT, CDR2 FQNNGV.

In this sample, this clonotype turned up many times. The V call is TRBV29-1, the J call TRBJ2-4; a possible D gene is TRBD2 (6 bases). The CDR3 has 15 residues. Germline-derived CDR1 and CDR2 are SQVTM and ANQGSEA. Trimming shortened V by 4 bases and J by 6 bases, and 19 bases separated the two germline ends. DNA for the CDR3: TGCAGCGTTGTCTCACCCGGGGGTTATGGAAACATTCAGTACTTC. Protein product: CSVVSPGGYGNIQYF.

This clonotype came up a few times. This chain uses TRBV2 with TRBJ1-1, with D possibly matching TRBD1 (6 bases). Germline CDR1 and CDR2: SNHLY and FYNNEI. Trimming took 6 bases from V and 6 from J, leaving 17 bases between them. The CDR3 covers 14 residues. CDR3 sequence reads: CASRNRQDLAEAFF. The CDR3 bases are TGTGCCAGCAGGAACCGACAGGATCTCGCTGAAGCTTTCTTT. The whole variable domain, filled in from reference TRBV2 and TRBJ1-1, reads EPEVTQTPSHQVTQMGQEVILRCVPISNHLYFYWYRQILGQKVEFLVSFYNNEISEKSEIFDDQFSVERPDGSNFTLKIRSTKLEDSAMYFCASRNRQDLAEAFFGQGTRLTVV.

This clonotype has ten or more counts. The CDR3 loop is CSARPRLGTQYF. CDR3 sequence (DNA): TGCAGTGCTAGACCACGTTTAGGGACCCAGTACTTC. V usage is TRBV20-1 and J usage is TRBJ2-5; no clear D. The germline CDR1 and CDR2 sequences are DFQATT and SNEGSKA (reference sequence). V lost 2 bases, J lost 7 bases, and 11 bases lay in between. This CDR3 has 12 residues.

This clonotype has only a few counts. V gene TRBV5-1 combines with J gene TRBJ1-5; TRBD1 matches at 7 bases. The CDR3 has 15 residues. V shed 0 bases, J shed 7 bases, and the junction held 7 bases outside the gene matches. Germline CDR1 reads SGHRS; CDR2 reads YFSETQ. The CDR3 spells CASSLGQGERQPQHF. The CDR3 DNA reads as TGCGCCAGCAGCTTGGGACAGGGTGAGCGGCAGCCCCAGCATTTT.

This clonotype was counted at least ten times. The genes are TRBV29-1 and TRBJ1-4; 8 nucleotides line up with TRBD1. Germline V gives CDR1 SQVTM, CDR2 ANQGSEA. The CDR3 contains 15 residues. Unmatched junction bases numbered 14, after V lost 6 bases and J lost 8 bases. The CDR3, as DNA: TGCAGCGTGGGGGACAGGTCTCGGGGTAGCGAAAAACTGTTTTTT. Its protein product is CSVGDRSRGSEKLFF.

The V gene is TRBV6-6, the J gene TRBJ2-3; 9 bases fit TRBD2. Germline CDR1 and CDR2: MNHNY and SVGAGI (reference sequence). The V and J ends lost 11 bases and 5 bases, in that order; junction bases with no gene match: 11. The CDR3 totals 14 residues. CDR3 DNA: TGTGCCTGCCAATCTAGCGGGGCACAAGATACGCAGTATTTT. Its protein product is CACQSSGAQDTQYF.

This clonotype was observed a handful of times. The CDR3 region has the DNA TGTGCCAGCAGTCCGGCCCGACAGATCCGCTACGAGCAGTACTTC. Translating it yields CASSPARQIRYEQYF. The chain recombines TRBV12-3 or TRBV12-4 with TRBJ2-7, with D perhaps matching TRBD1 (5 bases). The CDR3 has 15 residues. V was cut by 5 bases and J by 3 bases, with 17 bases left in between.